This TCR beta chain derives from a study of a mutant IDH1 vaccine in newly diagnosed glioma. Overall study: Before enrollment, the patients had been treated with radiotherapy alone, temozolomide alone, or both together. Most of them had received both.

As for time point: baseline, week 1 (first vaccination visit). The treatment here: pre-vaccination baseline after standard-of-care therapy. There were new WHO grade 3 or 4 astrocytomas in the donors, and these were IDH1-mutant and ATRX-lost. Comment on this clone: Its specificity is unknown.

The assay was immunoSEQ multiplex PCR, and TCRdb's table has in-frame clones only and misses some. The sample has 55,000 to 70,000 clones; 60% to 85% are singletons. Study outcomes and limitations: Vaccination induced immune responses in around 94% of patients.

The CDR3 length is 14 residues. Germline loops: CDR1 SNHLY, CDR2 FYNNEI. Trimming stripped 3 bases from V and 7 bases from J, with 12 bases between. This sequence joins TRBV2 and TRBJ2-2, with D perhaps matching TRBD1 (7 bases). The source material was PBMCs, sampled from a glioma patient treated with radiotherapy, temozolomide or both. This sequence was found in a man aged 50-59 years with glioma. This CDR3 reads CASSENRGGGELFF. CDR3 bases: TGTGCCAGCAGTGAGAACAGGGGAGGCGGGGAGCTGTTTTTT. The full variable domain, completed using reference TRBV2 and TRBJ2-2, is EPEVTQTPSHQVTQMGQEVILRCVPISNHLYFYWYRQILGQKVEFLVSFYNNEISEKSEIFDDQFSVERPDGSNFTLKIRSTKLEDSAMYFCASSENRGGGELFFGEGSRLTVL.